The sequence of this TCR beta chain was determined in a study of cytomegalovirus exposure and HLA in healthy donors. Study in general: An analysis done earlier identified roughly 120 million unique TCR beta sequences from about 180 million T cells. Study-wide findings and caveats: It was 150 to 200 TCR beta chains that were listed as cytomegalovirus-associated.

13 Jbeta primers and 60 Vbeta primers were used for the PCR. Libraries were prepared by immunoSEQ multiplex PCR; TCRdb keeps only in-frame clonotypes and omits some of them. The table lists approximately 170,000 clones, around 80% of them singletons, with 2.4% in the top ten. Regarding this clone: Antigen unknown. A junction boundary mismatches the germline segment, possibly from a read error.

The clonotype was recovered from a male donor in good health and CMV-seronegative. The sequenced material came from PBMCs.

This CDR3 is CASTWEQGGLEIF. The CDR3 nucleotides are TGTGCCAGCACTTGGGAACAGGGTGGACTAGAGATCTTC. The chain is built from TRBV6-1 and TRBJ2-1; weak D call: TRBD2 (7 bases). There are 13 residues in the CDR3. Germline assignment: CDR1 MNHNS and CDR2 SASEGT.